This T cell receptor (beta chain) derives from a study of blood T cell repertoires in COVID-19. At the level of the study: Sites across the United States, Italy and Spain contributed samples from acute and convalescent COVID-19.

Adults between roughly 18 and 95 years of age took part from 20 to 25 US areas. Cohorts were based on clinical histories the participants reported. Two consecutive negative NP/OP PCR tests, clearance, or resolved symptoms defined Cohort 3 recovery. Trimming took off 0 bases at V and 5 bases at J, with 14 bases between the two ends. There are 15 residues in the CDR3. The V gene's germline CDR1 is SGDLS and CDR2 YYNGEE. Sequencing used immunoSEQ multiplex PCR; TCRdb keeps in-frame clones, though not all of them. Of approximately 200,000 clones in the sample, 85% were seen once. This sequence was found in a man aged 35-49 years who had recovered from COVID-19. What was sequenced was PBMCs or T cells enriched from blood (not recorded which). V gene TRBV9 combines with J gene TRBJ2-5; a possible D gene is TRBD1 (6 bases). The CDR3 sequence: CASSVAAGDMETQYF. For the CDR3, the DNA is TGTGCCAGCAGCGTAGCGGCAGGGGATATGGAGACCCAGTACTTC.